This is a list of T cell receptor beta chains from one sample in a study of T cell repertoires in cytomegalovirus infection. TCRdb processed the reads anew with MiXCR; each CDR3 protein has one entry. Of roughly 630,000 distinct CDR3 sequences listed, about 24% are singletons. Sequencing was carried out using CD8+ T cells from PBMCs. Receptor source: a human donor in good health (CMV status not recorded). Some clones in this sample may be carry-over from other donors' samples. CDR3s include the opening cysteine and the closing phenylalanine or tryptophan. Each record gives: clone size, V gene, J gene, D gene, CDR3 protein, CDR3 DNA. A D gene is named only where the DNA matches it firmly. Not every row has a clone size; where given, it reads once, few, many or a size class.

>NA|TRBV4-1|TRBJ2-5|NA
CASSQDRGQGGRTQYF
TGCGCCAGCAGCCAAGATAGGGGGCAAGGAGGGAGGACCCAGTACTTC
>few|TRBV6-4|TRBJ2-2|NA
CASSDGAVPGELFF
TGTGCCAGCAGTGACGGGGCCGTCCCCGGGGAGCTGTTTTTT
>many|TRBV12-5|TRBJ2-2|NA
CASGDAGYTGELFF
TGTGCTAGTGGTGACGCGGGGTACACCGGGGAGCTGTTTTTT
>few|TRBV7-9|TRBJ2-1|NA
CASSLVTLAEQFF
TGTGCCAGCAGCTTAGTAACCCTAGCGGAGCAGTTCTTC
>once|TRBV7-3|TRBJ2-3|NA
CASNLNPGTDTQYF
TGTGCCAGCAACTTAAACCCTGGCACAGATACGCAGTATTTT
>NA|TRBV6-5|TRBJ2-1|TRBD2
CASSYGQGGSYNEQFF
TGTGCCAGCAGTTACGGGCAGGGAGGGTCCTACAATGAGCAGTTCTTC
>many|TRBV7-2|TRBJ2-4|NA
CASSSFRATVENIQYF
TGTGCCAGCAGTTCATTCAGGGCCACCGTAGAAAACATTCAGTACTTC
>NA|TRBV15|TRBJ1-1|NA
CATSSNIVNTEAFF
TGTGCCACCAGCTCTAATATAGTGAACACTGAAGCTTTCTTT
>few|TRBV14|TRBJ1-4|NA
CASSFRTEYEKLFF
TGTGCCAGCAGTTTTAGGACGGAGTATGAAAAACTGTTTTTT
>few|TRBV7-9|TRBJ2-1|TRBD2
CASSLGLAGLSSYNEQFF
TGTGCCAGCAGCTTAGGACTAGCGGGTCTCAGCTCCTACAATGAGCAGTTCTTC
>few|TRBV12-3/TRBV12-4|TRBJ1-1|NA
CASSLGHLMNTEAFF
TGTGCCAGCAGTCTGGGACATCTAATGAACACTGAAGCTTTCTTT
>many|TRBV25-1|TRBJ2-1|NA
CASSEHRGQDEQFF
TGTGCCAGCAGTGAGCATCGTGGTCAGGATGAGCAGTTCTTC
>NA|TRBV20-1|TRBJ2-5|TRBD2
CSARDRIAGTQETQYF
TGCAGTGCTAGAGATAGAATAGCGGGGACCCAAGAGACCCAGTACTTC
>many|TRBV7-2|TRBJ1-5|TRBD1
CASSPLTGGRHSGNQPQHF
TGTGCCAGCAGCCCATTGACAGGGGGCAGGCATAGTGGCAATCAGCCCCAGCATTTT
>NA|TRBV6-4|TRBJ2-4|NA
CASSAHGLGDIQYF
TGTGCCAGCAGTGCTCATGGACTGGGTGACATTCAGTACTTC
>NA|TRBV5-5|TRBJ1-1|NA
CASSPLGDPEAFF
TGTGCCAGCAGCCCGCTAGGGGACCCTGAAGCTTTCTTT
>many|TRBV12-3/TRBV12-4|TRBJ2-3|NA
CATTPEGGNTDTQYF
TGTGCCACCACGCCAGAAGGGGGAAACACAGATACGCAGTATTTT
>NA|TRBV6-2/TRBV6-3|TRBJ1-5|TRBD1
CASSYSSGGHQPQHF
TGTGCCAGCAGTTATTCTTCAGGGGGGCATCAGCCCCAGCATTTT
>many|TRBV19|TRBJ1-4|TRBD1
CASSSGPRGRRGEKLFF
TGTGCCAGTAGTTCTGGGCCCAGGGGGCGCCGGGGTGAAAAACTGTTTTTT
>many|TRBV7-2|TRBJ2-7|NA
CASSSPISSGTLLDEQYF
TGTGCCAGCAGCTCCCCAATCAGCTCTGGGACGCTTTTGGACGAGCAGTACTTC
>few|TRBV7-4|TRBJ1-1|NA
CVSSLPQGRTEAFF
TGTGTCAGCAGCTTACCCCAGGGGCGCACTGAAGCTTTCTTT
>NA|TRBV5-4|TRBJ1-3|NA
CASSLESGFGNTIYF
TGTGCCAGCAGCTTGGAAAGCGGGTTTGGAAACACCATATATTTT
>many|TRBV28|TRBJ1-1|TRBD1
CASSPSRGINTEAFF
TGTGCCAGCAGTCCCAGCAGGGGGATCAACACTGAAGCTTTCTTT
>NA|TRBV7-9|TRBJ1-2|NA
CASSLASGGFGGYTF
TGTGCCAGCAGCTTAGCGAGCGGGGGCTTCGGTGGCTACACCTTC
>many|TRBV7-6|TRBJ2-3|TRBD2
CASSPLAGGPGDTQYF
TGTGCCAGCAGCCCACTAGCGGGGGGGCCGGGAGATACGCAGTATTTT
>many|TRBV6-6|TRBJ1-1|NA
CASSYSMGSNTEAFF
TGTGCCAGCAGTTACTCAATGGGCAGTAACACTGAAGCTTTCTTT
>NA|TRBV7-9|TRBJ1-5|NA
CASSRDRNQPQHF
TGTGCCAGCAGCCGTGACAGAAATCAGCCCCAGCATTTT
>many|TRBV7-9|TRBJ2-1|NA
CASSSTGRDRPNNEQFF
TGTGCCAGCAGCTCGACAGGGAGGGACAGGCCCAACAATGAGCAGTTCTTC
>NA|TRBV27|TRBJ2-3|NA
CASSLNWYSILTSTDTQYF
TGTGCCAGCAGTTTAAATTGGTATTCGATTTTAACTAGCACAGATACGCAGTATTTT
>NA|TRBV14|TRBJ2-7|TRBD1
CASSPSYRTGVYEQYF
TGTGCCAGCAGCCCCAGCTATCGGACAGGGGTCTACGAGCAGTACTTC
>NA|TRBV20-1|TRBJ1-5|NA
CSARNRANNQPQHF
TGCAGTGCTAGGAACAGGGCGAACAATCAGCCCCAGCATTTT
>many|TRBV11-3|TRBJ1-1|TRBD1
CASSYSRGHMNTEAFF
TGTGCCAGCAGCTATAGCAGGGGGCATATGAACACTGAAGCTTTCTTT
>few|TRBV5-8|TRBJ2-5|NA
CASSFWGRETQYF
TGTGCCAGCAGCTTTTGGGGAAGAGAGACCCAGTACTTC
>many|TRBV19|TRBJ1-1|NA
CASSIYFQGSNTEAFF
TGTGCCAGTAGTATTTATTTTCAAGGATCGAACACTGAAGCTTTCTTT
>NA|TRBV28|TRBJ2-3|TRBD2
CASSLKLAGGTDTQYF
TGTGCCAGCAGTTTAAAACTAGCGGGGGGTACAGATACGCAGTATTTT
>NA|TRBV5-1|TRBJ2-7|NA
CASSSTDSYEQYF
TGCGCCAGCAGCTCGACCGACTCCTACGAGCAGTACTTC
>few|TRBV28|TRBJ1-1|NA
CASSLIGGFLNTEAFF
TGTGCCAGCAGTTTAATTGGTGGATTCCTCAACACTGAAGCTTTCTTT
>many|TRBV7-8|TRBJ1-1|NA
CASSLGAVGANTEAFF
TGTGCCAGCAGCTTAGGGGCAGTGGGGGCGAACACTGAAGCTTTCTTT
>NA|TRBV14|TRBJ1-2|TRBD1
CASRKRGQSLGGYTF
TGTGCCAGCAGGAAAAGGGGACAGTCTCTTGGGGGCTACACCTTC
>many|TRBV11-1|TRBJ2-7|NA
CASSLAGPTTSYEQYF
TGTGCCAGCAGCTTAGCCGGACCCACAACCTCCTACGAGCAGTACTTC
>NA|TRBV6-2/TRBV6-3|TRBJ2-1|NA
CASGVTGRDYYEQFF
TGTGCCAGCGGGGTCACCGGGCGAGACTACTATGAGCAGTTCTTC
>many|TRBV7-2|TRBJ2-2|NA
CASSLFFYLGRTANTGELFF
TGTGCCAGCAGCTTATTTTTTTATCTAGGAAGGACAGCGAACACCGGGGAGCTGTTTTTT
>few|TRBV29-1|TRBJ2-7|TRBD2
CSVEGVLGLAGGPPYEQYF
TGCAGCGTTGAAGGTGTGCTGGGACTAGCGGGGGGGCCTCCGTACGAGCAGTACTTC
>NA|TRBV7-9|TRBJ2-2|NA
CASSLPPGPINTGELFF
TGTGCCAGCAGCTTACCACCGGGACCCATCAACACCGGGGAGCTGTTTTTT
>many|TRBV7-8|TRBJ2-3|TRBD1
CASSPDRDGDTQYF
TGTGCCAGCAGCCCCGACAGGGATGGAGATACGCAGTATTTT
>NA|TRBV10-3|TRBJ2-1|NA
CAISGRSSYNEQFF
TGTGCCATCAGCGGCAGGAGCTCCTACAATGAGCAGTTCTTC
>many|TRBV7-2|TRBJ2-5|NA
CASSLSGQLQETQYF
TGTGCCAGCAGCTTATCGGGGCAACTACAAGAGACCCAGTACTTC
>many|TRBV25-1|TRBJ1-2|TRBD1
CAIGQGTGYTF
TGTGCCATCGGACAGGGTACCGGCTACACCTTC
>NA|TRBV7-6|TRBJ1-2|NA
CASSSGLPYGYTF
TGTGCCAGCAGCTCGGGACTGCCATATGGCTACACCTTC
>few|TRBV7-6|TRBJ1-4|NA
CASSVDSEKLFF
TGTGCCAGCAGCGTCGACTCTGAAAAACTGTTTTTT
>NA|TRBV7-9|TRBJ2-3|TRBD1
CSSSPQTGKSPDTQYF
TGTTCCAGCAGCCCCCAGACAGGGAAGAGCCCAGATACGCAGTATTTT
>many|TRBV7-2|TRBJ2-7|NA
CASSGPKVGPEHYEQYF
TGTGCCAGCAGCGGACCGAAGGTAGGACCGGAGCACTACGAGCAGTACTTC
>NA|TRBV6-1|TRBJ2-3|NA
CASTKRGIGDTQYF
TGTGCCAGCACTAAGAGGGGGATCGGAGATACGCAGTATTTT
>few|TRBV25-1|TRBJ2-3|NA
CASSERWRDTQYF
TGTGCCAGCAGTGAAAGGTGGAGAGATACGCAGTATTTT
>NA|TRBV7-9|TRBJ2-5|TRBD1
CASSQGTALRETQYF
TGTGCCAGCAGCCAAGGGACAGCGCTGCGGGAGACCCAGTACTTC
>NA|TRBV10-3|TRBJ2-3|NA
CAISEIPLAADTQYF
TGTGCCATCAGTGAAATTCCCCTAGCAGCGGATACGCAGTATTTT
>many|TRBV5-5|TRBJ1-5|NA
CASSLDVHNQPQHF
TGTGCCAGCAGCTTGGACGTACACAATCAGCCCCAGCATTTT
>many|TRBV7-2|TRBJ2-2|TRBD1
CASSFRTGGYRPNTGELFF
TGTGCCAGCAGCTTTCGGACAGGGGGCTACAGACCGAACACCGGGGAGCTGTTTTTT
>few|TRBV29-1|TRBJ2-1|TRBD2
CQVAGGNNEQFF
TGCCAAGTAGCGGGGGGTAACAATGAGCAGTTCTTC